This T cell receptor beta chain was found in a study of T cells in Graves' hyperthyroidism and ophthalmopathy. The germline CDR1 and CDR2 sequences are SGHAT and FQNNGV. The germline V and J ends were trimmed by 5 bases and 0 bases, with 10 bases remaining between them. The CDR3 is 15 residues long. Amplified TCR beta CDR3 regions came from RNA transcripts. HTBI primers were employed in a first-round RT-PCR of the TCR CDR3. MiXCR, applied by TCRdb to the multiplex PCR reads, yields one record per CDR3 protein. The data show 530,000 or so distinct CDR3 sequences, 46% seen once. In this sample, this clonotype turned up many times.

Sequenced sample: peripheral blood or thyroid tissue (not recorded which). The source is a woman between 18 and 29 years old with Graves' hyperthyroidism. This rearrangement joins TRBV11-2 to TRBJ2-2; possible D gene TRBD1, 5 bases. The CDR3 nucleotides read TGTGCCAGCAGCCCGACAGACGCGAACACCGGGGAGCTGTTTTTT. It is translated as CASSPTDANTGELFF.